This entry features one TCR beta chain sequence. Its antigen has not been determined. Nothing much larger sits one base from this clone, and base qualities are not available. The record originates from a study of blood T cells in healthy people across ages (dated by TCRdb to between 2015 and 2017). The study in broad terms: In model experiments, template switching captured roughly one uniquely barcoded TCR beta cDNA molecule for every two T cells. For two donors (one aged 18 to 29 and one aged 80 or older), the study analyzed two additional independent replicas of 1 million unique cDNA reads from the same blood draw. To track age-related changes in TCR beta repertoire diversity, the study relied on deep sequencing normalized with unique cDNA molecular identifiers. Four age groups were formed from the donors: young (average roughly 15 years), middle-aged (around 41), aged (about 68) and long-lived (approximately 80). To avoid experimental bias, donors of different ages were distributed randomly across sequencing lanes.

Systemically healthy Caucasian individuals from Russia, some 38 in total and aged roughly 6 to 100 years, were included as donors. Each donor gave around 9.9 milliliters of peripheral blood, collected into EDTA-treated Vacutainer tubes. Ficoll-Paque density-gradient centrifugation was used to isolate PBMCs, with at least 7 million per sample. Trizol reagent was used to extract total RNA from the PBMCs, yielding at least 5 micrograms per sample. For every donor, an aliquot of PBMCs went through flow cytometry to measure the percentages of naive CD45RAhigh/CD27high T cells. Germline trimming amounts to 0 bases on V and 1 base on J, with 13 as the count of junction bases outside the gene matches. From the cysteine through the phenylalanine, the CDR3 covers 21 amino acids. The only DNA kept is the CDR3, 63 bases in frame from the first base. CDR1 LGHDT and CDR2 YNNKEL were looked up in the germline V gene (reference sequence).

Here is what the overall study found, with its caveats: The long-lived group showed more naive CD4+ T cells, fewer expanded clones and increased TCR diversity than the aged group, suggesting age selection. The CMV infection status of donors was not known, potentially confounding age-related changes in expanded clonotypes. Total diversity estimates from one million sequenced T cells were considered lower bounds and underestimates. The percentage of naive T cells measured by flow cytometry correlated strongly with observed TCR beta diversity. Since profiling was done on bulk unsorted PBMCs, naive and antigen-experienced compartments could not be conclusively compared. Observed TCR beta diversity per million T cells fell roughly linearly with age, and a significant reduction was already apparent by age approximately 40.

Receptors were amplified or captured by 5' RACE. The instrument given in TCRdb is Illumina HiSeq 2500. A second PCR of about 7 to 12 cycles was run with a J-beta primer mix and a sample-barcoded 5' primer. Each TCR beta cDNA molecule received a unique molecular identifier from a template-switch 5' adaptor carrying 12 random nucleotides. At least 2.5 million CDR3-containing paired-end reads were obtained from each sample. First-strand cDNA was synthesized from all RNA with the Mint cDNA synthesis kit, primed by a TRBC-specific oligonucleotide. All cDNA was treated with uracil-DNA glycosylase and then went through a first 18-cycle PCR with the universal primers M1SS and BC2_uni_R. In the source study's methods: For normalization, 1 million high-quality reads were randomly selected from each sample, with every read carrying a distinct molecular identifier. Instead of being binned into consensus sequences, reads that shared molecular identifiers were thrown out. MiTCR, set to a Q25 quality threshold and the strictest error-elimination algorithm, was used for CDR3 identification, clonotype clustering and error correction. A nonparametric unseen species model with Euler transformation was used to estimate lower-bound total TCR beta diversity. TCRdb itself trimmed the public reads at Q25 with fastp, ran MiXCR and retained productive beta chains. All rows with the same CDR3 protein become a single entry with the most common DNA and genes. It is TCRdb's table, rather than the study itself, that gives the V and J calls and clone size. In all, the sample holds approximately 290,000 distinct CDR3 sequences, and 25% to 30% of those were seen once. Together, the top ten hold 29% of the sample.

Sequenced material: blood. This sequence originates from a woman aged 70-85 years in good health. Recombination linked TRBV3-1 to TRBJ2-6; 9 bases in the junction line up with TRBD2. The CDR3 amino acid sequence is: CASSQDRSLAGRISGANVLTF. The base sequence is TGTGCCAGCAGCCAAGATAGGTCACTAGCGGGCCGAATTTCTGGGGCCAACGTCCTGACTTTC. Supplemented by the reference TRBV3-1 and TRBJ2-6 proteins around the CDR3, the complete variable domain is DTAVSQTPKYLVTQMGNDKSIKCEQNLGHDTMYWYKQDSKKFLKIMFSYNNKELIINETVPNRFSPKSPDKAHLNLHINSLELGDSAVYFCASSQDRSLAGRISGANVLTFGAGSRLTVL.